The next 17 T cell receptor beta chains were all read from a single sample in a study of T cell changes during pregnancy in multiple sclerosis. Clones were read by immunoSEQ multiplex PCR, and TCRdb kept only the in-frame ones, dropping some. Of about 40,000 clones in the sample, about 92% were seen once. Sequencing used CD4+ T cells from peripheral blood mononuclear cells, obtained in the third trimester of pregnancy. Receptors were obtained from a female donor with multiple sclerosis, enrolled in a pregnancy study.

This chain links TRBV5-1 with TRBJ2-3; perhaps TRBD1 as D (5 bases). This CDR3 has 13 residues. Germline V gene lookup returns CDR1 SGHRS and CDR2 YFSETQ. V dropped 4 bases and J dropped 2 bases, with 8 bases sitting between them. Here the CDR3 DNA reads TGCGCCAGCAGCCCAGGGAACACAGATACGCAGTATTTT. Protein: CASSPGNTDTQYF.

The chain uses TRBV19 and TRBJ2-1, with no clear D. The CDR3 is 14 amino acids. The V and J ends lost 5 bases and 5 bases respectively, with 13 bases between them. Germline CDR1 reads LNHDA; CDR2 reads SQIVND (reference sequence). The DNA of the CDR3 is TGTGCCAGTAGTCCCGTCGGAGTACACAATGAGCAGTTCTTC. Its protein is CASSPVGVHNEQFF. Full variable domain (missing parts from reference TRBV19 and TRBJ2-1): DGGITQSPKYLFRKEGQNVTLSCEQNLNHDAMYWYRQDPGQGLRLIYYSQIVNDFQKGDIAEGYSVSREKKESFPLTVTSAQKNPTAFYLCASSPVGVHNEQFFGPGTRLTVL.

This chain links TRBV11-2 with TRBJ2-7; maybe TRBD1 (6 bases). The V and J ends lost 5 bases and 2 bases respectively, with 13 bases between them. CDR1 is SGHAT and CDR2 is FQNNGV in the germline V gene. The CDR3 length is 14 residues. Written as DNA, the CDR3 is TGTGCCAGCAGCCGGACAGCCCTAACCTACGAGCAGTACTTC. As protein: CASSRTALTYEQYF.

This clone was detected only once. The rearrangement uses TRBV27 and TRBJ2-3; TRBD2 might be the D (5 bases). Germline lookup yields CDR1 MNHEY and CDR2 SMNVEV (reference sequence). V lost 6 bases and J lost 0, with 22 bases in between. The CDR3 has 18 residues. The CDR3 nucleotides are TGTGCCAGCAGAATTTTGGGGAGCGGTCGTTCTAGCACAGATACGCAGTATTTT. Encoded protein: CASRILGSGRSSTDTQYF.

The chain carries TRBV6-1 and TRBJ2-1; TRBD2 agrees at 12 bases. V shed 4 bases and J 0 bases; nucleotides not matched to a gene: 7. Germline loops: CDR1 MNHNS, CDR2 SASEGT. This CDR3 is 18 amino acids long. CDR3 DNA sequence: TGTGCCAGCAGTGCCGGGACTAGCGGGTTCCTCTCCTACAATGAGCAGTTCTTC. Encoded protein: CASSAGTSGFLSYNEQFF.

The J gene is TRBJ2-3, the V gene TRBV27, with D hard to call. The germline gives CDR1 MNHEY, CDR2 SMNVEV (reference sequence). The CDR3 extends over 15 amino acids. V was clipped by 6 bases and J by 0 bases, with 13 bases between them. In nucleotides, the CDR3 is TGTGCCAGCAGCTGGAAGAGACAAAGCACAGATACGCAGTATTTT. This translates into CASSWKRQSTDTQYF.

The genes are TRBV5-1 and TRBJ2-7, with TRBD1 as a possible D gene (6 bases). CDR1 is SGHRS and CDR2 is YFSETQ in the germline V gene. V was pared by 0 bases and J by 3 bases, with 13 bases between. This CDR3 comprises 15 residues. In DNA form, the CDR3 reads TGCGCCAGCAGCTTGGGCCTCGGGACATACTACGAGCAGTACTTC. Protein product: CASSLGLGTYYEQYF.

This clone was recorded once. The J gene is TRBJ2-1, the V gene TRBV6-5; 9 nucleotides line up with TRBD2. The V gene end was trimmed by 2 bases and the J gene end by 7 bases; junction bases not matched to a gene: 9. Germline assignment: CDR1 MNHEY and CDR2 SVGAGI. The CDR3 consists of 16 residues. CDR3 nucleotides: TGTGCCAGCAGTTACGCGGGGGGGGGACGATATAATGAGCAGTTCTTC. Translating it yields CASSYAGGGRYNEQFF.

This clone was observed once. The CDR3, as DNA: TGCGCCAGCAGCTTGGAACTCAGGGAGAACACTGAAGCTTTCTTT. This encodes CASSLELRENTEAFF. The chain joins TRBV5-1 to TRBJ1-1; a possible D gene is TRBD1 (5 bases). The CDR3 extends over 15 amino acids. The germline V gene has CDR1 SGHRS and CDR2 YFSETQ. Trimming removed 0 bases from V and 1 base from J, with 10 bases in between.

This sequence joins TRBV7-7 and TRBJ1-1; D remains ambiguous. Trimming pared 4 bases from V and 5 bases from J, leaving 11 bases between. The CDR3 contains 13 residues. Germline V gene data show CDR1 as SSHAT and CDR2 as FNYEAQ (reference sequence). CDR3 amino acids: CASSSTRYTEAFF. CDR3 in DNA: TGTGCCAGCAGCTCGACACGTTATACTGAAGCTTTCTTT. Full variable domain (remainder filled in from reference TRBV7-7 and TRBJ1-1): GAGVSQSPRYKVTKRGQDVTLRCDPISSHATLYWYQQALGQGPEFLTYFNYEAQPDKSGLPSDRFSAERPEGSISTLTIQRTEQRDSAMYRCASSSTRYTEAFFGQGTRLTVV.

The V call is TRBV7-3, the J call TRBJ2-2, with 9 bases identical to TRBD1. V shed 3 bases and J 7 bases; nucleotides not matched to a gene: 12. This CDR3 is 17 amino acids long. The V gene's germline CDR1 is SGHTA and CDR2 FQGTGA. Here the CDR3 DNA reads TGTGCCAGCAGCTTTCGAGTTGGGACAGGGCGTCTCGGGGAGCTGTTTTTT. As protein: CASSFRVGTGRLGELFF.

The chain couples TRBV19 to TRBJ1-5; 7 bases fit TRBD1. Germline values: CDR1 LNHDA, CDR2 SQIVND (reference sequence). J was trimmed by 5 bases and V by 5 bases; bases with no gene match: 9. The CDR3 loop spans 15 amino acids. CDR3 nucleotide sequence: TGTGCCAGTAGTCCGACGGACAGGTATGATCAGCCCCAGCATTTT. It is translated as CASSPTDRYDQPQHF. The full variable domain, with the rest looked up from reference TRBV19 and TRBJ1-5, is DGGITQSPKYLFRKEGQNVTLSCEQNLNHDAMYWYRQDPGQGLRLIYYSQIVNDFQKGDIAEGYSVSREKKESFPLTVTSAQKNPTAFYLCASSPTDRYDQPQHFGDGTRLSIL.

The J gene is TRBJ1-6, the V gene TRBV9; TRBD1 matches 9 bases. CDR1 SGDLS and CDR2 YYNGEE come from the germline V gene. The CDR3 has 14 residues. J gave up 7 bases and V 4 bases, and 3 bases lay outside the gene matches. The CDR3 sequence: CASSWDRENSPLHF. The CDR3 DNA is TGTGCCAGCAGCTGGGACAGGGAGAATTCACCCCTCCACTTT.

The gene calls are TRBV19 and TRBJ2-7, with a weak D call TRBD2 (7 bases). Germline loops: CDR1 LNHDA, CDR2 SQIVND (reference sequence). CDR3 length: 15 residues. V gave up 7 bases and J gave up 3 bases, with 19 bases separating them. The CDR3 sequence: CASTHSAGAYYEQYF. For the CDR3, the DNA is TGTGCCAGTACCCATTCCGCGGGGGCCTACTACGAGCAGTACTTC.

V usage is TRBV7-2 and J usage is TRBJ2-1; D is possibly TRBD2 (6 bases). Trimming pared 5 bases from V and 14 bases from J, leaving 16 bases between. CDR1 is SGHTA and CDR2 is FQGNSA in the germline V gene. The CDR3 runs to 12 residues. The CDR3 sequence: CASSLGVGGKFF. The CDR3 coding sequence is TGTGCCAGCAGCCTAGGAGTGGGGGGAAAGTTCTTC.

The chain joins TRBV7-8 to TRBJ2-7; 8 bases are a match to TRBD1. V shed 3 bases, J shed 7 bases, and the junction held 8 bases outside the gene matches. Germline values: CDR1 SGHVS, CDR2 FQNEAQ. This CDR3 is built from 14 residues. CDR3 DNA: TGTGCCAGCAGCTTGTGGACAGGGCAGGGGGAGCAGTACTTC. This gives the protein CASSLWTGQGEQYF.

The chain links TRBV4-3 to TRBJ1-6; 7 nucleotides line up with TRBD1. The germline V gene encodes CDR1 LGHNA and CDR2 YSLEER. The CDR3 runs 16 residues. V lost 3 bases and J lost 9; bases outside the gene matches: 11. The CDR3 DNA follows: TGCGCCAGCAGCCAGGATTCCAACAGGGGCAGTTCACCCCTCCACTTT. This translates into CASSQDSNRGSSPLHF.